This T cell receptor (beta chain) emerged from a study of cytomegalovirus exposure and HLA in healthy donors. CDR1 and CDR2 (germline): SNHLY, FYNNEI. The CDR3 totals 11 residues. The V end was cut by 10 bases, the J end by 5 bases, with 12 bases between. PCR employed 60 Vbeta and 13 Jbeta primers. Data came from immunoSEQ multiplex PCR; TCRdb stores just in-frame clones and leaves some out. The sample includes about 200,000 clones, approximately 80% of them seen just once. V usage is TRBV2 and J usage is TRBJ2-7; D perhaps matches TRBD2 (5 bases). The sample taken for sequencing was PBMCs. This receptor was identified in a woman in her thirties or forties in good health and CMV-seronegative. In DNA, the CDR3 is TGTGCCACCCGAACCGGGAACGAGCAGTACTTC. As protein: CATRTGNEQYF.